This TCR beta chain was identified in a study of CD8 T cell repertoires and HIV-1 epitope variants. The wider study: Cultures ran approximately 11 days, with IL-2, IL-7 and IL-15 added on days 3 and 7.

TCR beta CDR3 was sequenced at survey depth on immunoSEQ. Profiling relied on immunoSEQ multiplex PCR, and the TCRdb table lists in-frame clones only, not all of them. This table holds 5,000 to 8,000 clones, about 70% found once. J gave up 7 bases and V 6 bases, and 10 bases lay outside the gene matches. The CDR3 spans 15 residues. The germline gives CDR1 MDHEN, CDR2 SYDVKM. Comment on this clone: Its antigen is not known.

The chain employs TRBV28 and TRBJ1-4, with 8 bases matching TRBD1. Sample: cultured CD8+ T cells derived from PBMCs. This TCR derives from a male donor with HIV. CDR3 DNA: TGTGCCAGCAGAAATTCAGGGGGCTTAAGTGAAAAACTGTTTTTT. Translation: CASRNSGGLSEKLFF.